Listed here are 14 T cell receptor beta chains from one sample, sequenced in a study of radiotherapy plus CTLA-4 blockade in lung cancer. Clones were read by immunoSEQ multiplex PCR, and TCRdb kept only the in-frame ones, dropping some. The sample contains some 92,000 clones, more than 75% of which appear only once. The starting material was peripheral blood, obtained from a patient treated with radiotherapy plus ipilimumab. These receptor sequences come from a human donor with non-small cell lung cancer who had a partial response to radiotherapy plus ipilimumab.

This clone was counted a few times. This sequence joins TRBV5-4 and TRBJ1-1; D possibly corresponds to TRBD1 (5 bases). V gave up 3 bases and J gave up 3 bases, with 15 bases separating them. The CDR3 runs to 15 residues. Germline lookup yields CDR1 SGHNT and CDR2 YYREEE (reference sequence). CDR3 residues: CASSSRSREDTEAFF. As DNA, the CDR3 is TGTGCCAGCAGCTCCAGGAGCAGGGAGGACACTGAAGCTTTCTTT.

The chain joins TRBV14 to TRBJ2-5; 10 bases agree with TRBD1. V lost 5 bases to trimming and J lost 3 bases; unmatched junction nucleotides: 9. From germline, CDR1 is SGHDN and CDR2 FVKESK. The CDR3 length is 16 residues. CDR3: CASSVVHGTGEETQYF. CDR3 in DNA: TGTGCCAGCAGCGTAGTCCACGGGACAGGGGAAGAGACCCAGTACTTC.

V gene TRBV30 combines with J gene TRBJ2-5; maybe TRBD2 (5 bases). The germline V gene has CDR1 GTSNPN and CDR2 SVGIG (reference sequence). The CDR3 is made up of 13 amino acids. Between the trimmed V and J ends, which lost 0 bases and 8 bases, there was a span of 13 bases. CDR3 amino acids: CAWSVGGRLTQYF. The CDR3, as DNA: TGTGCCTGGAGTGTCGGAGGACGGCTAACCCAGTACTTC.

V usage is TRBV7-9 and J usage is TRBJ1-2, with TRBD1 matching 8 bases. With V trimmed by 4 bases and J by 4 bases, 2 bases remained unmatched. Germline assignment: CDR1 SEHNR and CDR2 FQNEAQ (reference sequence). CDR3 length equals 13 residues. CDR3 sequence (DNA): TGTGCCAGCAGCTCAGGGGGCTTCTATGGCTACACCTTC. Its protein is CASSSGGFYGYTF. The entire variable domain, with the rest obtained from reference TRBV7-9 and TRBJ1-2, is as follows: DTGVSQNPRHKITKRGQNVTFRCDPISEHNRLYWYRQTLGQGPEFLTYFQNEAQLEKSRLLSDRFSAERPKGSFSTLEIQRTEQGDSAMYLCASSSGGFYGYTFGSGTRLTVV.

V gene TRBV7-2 combines with J gene TRBJ2-7, with 8 bases lining up with TRBD1. V was clipped by 1 base and J by 2 bases; unmatched bases: 4. This CDR3 spans 15 amino acids. Germline V gives CDR1 SGHTA, CDR2 FQGNSA. CDR3: CASSLGVTGAYEQYF. The CDR3 DNA reads TGTGCCAGCAGCTTAGGAGTGACAGGGGCCTACGAGCAGTACTTC.

This clone was detected only once. V usage is TRBV27 and J usage is TRBJ2-1; D may be TRBD1 (6 bases). This CDR3 comprises 15 residues. Germline V CDR1 and CDR2: MNHEY, SMNVEV (reference sequence). The V gene lost 4 bases and the J gene lost 3 bases, with 13 bases spanning the gap. The CDR3 bases are TGTGCCAGCAGTTACGGGCAGGGGCACTACAATGAGCAGTTCTTC. Residues: CASSYGQGHYNEQFF.

The V call is TRBV7-7, the J call TRBJ2-5; TRBD1 might be the D (7 bases). CDR3 length equals 14 residues. Trimming took 6 bases from V and 0 from J, leaving 11 bases between them. Germline-derived CDR1 and CDR2 are SSHAT and FNYEAQ (reference sequence). CDR3 in amino acids: CASSPGGYQETQYF. The CDR3 bases are TGTGCCAGCAGTCCAGGGGGGTACCAAGAGACCCAGTACTTC.

The rearrangement joins TRBV30 to TRBJ1-2; tentatively, D is TRBD1 (5 bases). With 0 bases removed from V and 7 bases from J, the gap between germline ends came to 12 bases. This CDR3 spans 13 amino acids. Per germline, CDR1 GTSNPN and CDR2 SVGIG (reference sequence). CDR3 protein: CAWSVRQGSGYTF. In nucleotides, the CDR3 is TGTGCCTGGAGTGTACGGCAGGGCAGTGGCTACACCTTC.

This chain connects TRBV6-5 to TRBJ1-2; D unclear. The CDR3 is made up of 14 amino acids. The ends were cut back, 8 bases at V and 6 bases at J, with 19 bases in the middle. The germline V gene has CDR1 MNHEY and CDR2 SVGAGI. CDR3 residues: CASFSRVSPNGYTF. CDR3 DNA: TGTGCCAGCTTTAGTCGGGTCAGCCCCAATGGCTACACCTTC.

The CDR3 DNA sequence: TGTGCCAGCAGCTGGCGGGACAGCATCTACAATGAGCAGTTCTTC. It codes for CASSWRDSIYNEQFF. The chain is built from TRBV5-4 and TRBJ2-1, with D possibly matching TRBD1 (7 bases). The germline V gene has CDR1 SGHNT and CDR2 YYREEE (reference sequence). CDR3 length: 15 amino acids. V dropped 3 bases and J dropped 3 bases, with 13 bases sitting between them.

This chain connects TRBV27 to TRBJ2-3; 10 nucleotides agree with TRBD2. The CDR3 has 17 amino acids. V gave up 6 bases and J gave up 4 bases; unmatched junction bases: 13. The germline CDR1 and CDR2 sequences are MNHEY and SMNVEV (reference sequence). The CDR3 spells CASSSPLTSGAPDTQYF. The CDR3 region has the DNA TGTGCCAGCAGCTCCCCCCTAACTAGCGGGGCGCCAGATACGCAGTATTTT.

Written as DNA, the CDR3 is TGTGCCAGCAGTTTAGTTTGGGCAGGGGGCTTTGGCTACACCTTC. Encoded protein: CASSLVWAGGFGYTF. The rearrangement joins TRBV28 to TRBJ1-2, with 8 bases fitting TRBD1. J gave up 7 bases and V 2 bases, and 9 bases lay outside the gene matches. Germline loops: CDR1 MDHEN, CDR2 SYDVKM. This CDR3 comprises 15 residues.

As to this clone: The CDR3 carries no conserved terminal phenylalanine or tryptophan, so it likely arises from a read error. This CDR3 is CAISESREGFEQYL. CDR3 bases: TGTGCCATCAGTGAGTCTCGCGAGGGATTCGAGCAGTACCTC. The chain carries TRBV10-3 and TRBJ2-7, with a weak D call TRBD2 (5 bases). CDR3 length: 14 residues. Germline CDR1 is ENHRY and CDR2 is SYGVKD. The germline V and J ends were trimmed by 0 bases and 6 bases, with 12 bases remaining between them.

The chain couples TRBV10-3 to TRBJ2-2; 9 nucleotides agree with TRBD1. The J segment lost 5 bases and the V segment lost 6 bases, leaving 4 bases of the junction unmatched. The CDR3 sequence is 14 residues long. Germline CDR1 and CDR2: ENHRY and SYGVKD. DNA of the CDR3: TGTGCCATCAGCCCGGGACAGGGAACCGGGGAGCTGTTTTTT. Translated, it gives CAISPGQGTGELFF.